These 26 T cell receptor beta chains were sequenced from one sample in a study of blood T cell repertoires in COVID-19. TCRdb's table, derived via immunoSEQ multiplex PCR, lists solely in-frame clones and lacks some. The sample lists around 190,000 clones; 80% to 90% were seen once. Sample: peripheral blood. These receptors were collected from a man younger than 30 who had recovered from COVID-19.

This chain joins TRBV11-3 and TRBJ2-3, with D perhaps TRBD2 (5 bases). The CDR3 contains 11 residues. Germline V gene lookup returns CDR1 SGHNT and CDR2 YENEEA. Trimming removed 5 bases at V and 5 bases at J, with 5 bases between. CDR3 bases: TGTGCCAGCAGCCGGGGAGATACGCAGTATTTT. Residues: CASSRGDTQYF.

The rearrangement joins TRBV5-1 to TRBJ2-3, with D possibly TRBD1 on 5 matching bases. Trimming stripped 0 bases from V and 2 bases from J, with 10 bases between. The V gene's germline CDR1 is SGHRS and CDR2 YFSETQ. This CDR3 is 15 amino acids long. CDR3 coding DNA: TGCGCCAGCAGCTTGGGACAGTTAGACACAGATACGCAGTATTTT. Translated: CASSLGQLDTDTQYF. Filled out from reference TRBV5-1 and TRBJ2-3, the complete variable domain reads KAGVTQTPRYLIKTRGQQVTLSCSPISGHRSVSWYQQTPGQGLQFLFEYFSETQRNKGNFPGRFSGRQFSNSRSEMNVSTLELGDSALYLCASSLGQLDTDTQYFGPGTRLTVL.

This clone showed up just once. V gene TRBV5-4 combines with J gene TRBJ2-1, with a weak D call TRBD1 (6 bases). The CDR3 contains 15 residues. Trimming removed 5 bases at V and 1 base at J, with 13 bases between. Germline V lookup: CDR1 SGHNT, CDR2 YYREEE (reference sequence). In nucleotides, the CDR3 is TGTGCCAGCAGAGATGACAGGCGGTCCTACAATGAGCAGTTCTTC. It is translated as CASRDDRRSYNEQFF.

The rearrangement uses TRBV29-1 and TRBJ2-1, with 12 bases matching TRBD2. CDR3 length equals 15 residues. Germline V gene sequence: CDR1 SQVTM, CDR2 ANQGSEA. The ends lost 6 bases at V and 12 bases at J; junction bases unmatched: 15. The CDR3 loop reads CSVEGKLAGGGGQFF. The CDR3, as DNA: TGCAGCGTCGAGGGGAAACTAGCGGGAGGAGGTGGGCAGTTCTTC.

This clone has just one count. The chain recombines TRBV28 with TRBJ1-1; 7 bases map to TRBD1. Germline CDR1 MDHEN, CDR2 SYDVKM. The CDR3 has 14 amino acids. V was clipped by 7 bases and J by 5 bases; unmatched bases: 10. The DNA for the CDR3 is TGTGCCAGCACCCCACTCAGGGGGATGACTGAAGCTTTCTTT. It encodes CASTPLRGMTEAFF. The whole variable domain, filled in from reference TRBV28 and TRBJ1-1, reads DVKVTQSSRYLVKRTGEKVFLECVQDMDHENMFWYRQDPGLGLRLIYFSYDVKMKEKGDIPEGYSVSREKKERFSLILESASTNQTSMYLCASTPLRGMTEAFFGQGTRLTVV.

The chain carries TRBV5-4 and TRBJ1-6; no reliable D call. V gave up 2 bases and J gave up 8 bases, with 5 bases separating them. The length of the CDR3 is 12 residues. The germline V gene has CDR1 SGHNT and CDR2 YYREEE (reference sequence). CDR3 in amino acids: CASSFPYSPLHF. DNA of the CDR3: TGTGCCAGCAGCTTCCCTTATTCACCCCTCCACTTT.

This chain links TRBV19 with TRBJ2-3, with TRBD1 matching over 8 bases. Germline V CDR1 and CDR2: LNHDA, SQIVND (reference sequence). V shed 7 bases, J shed 5 bases, and the junction held 5 bases outside the gene matches. The CDR3 covers 13 residues. CDR3 in DNA: TGTGCCAGTAAGCAGGGGGCGGGAGATACGCAGTATTTT. Translating it yields CASKQGAGDTQYF. The variable domain in full, with the rest retrieved from reference TRBV19 and TRBJ2-3, is DGGITQSPKYLFRKEGQNVTLSCEQNLNHDAMYWYRQDPGQGLRLIYYSQIVNDFQKGDIAEGYSVSREKKESFPLTVTSAQKNPTAFYLCASKQGAGDTQYFGPGTRLTVL.

The chain uses TRBV7-9 and TRBJ2-4; D perhaps matches TRBD1 (6 bases). Germline lookup yields CDR1 SEHNR and CDR2 FQNEAQ (reference sequence). V gave up 2 bases and J gave up 6 bases, with 11 bases separating them. The CDR3 is made up of 14 amino acids. CDR3 in DNA: TGTGCCAGCAGCTTACGACAGGAGATAAACATTCAGTACTTC. Its protein product is CASSLRQEINIQYF.

The chain is built from TRBV3-1 (or the pseudogene TRBV3-2) and TRBJ1-4; 8 nucleotides agree with TRBD1. Germline assignment: CDR1 LGHDT and CDR2 YNNKEL (reference sequence). The CDR3 extends over 16 amino acids. The V gene end was trimmed by 0 bases and the J gene end by 8 bases; junction bases not matched to a gene: 8. The CDR3 protein is CASSQDPAGGAEKLFF. For the CDR3, the DNA is TGTGCCAGCAGCCAAGATCCGGCAGGGGGCGCGGAAAAACTGTTTTTT.

On this clone: Other DNA sequences in this specimen translate into the identical CDR3. V and J are TRBV6-5 and TRBJ1-1; 7 bases are shared with TRBD1. Trimming took 6 bases from V and 1 from J; bases not matched to a gene: 5. Germline loops: CDR1 MNHEY, CDR2 SVGAGI. The CDR3 loop spans 14 amino acids. The CDR3 DNA follows: TGTGCCAGCAGCCCCGGGACAGCGAACACTGAAGCTTTCTTT. This sequence encodes CASSPGTANTEAFF.

V usage is TRBV5-5 and J usage is TRBJ1-5, with TRBD1 matching over 8 bases. CDR3 size: 15 residues. Trimming removed 0 bases from V and 1 base from J; junction bases left unmatched: 0. CDR1 is SGHKS and CDR2 is YYEKEE in the germline V gene (reference sequence). The CDR3 loop reads CASSLGTGSNQPQHF. For the CDR3, the DNA is TGTGCCAGCAGCTTGGGGACAGGGAGCAATCAGCCCCAGCATTTT. Combining the CDR3 with reference TRBV5-5 and TRBJ1-5 gives the whole variable domain DAGVTQSPTHLIKTRGQQVTLRCSPISGHKSVSWYQQVLGQGPQFIFQYYEKEERGRGNFPDRFSARQFPNYSSELNVNALLLGDSALYLCASSLGTGSNQPQHFGDGTRLSIL.

This clone appeared a single time. The chain recombines TRBV30 with TRBJ2-7; 11 positions agree with TRBD2. From germline, CDR1 is GTSNPN and CDR2 SVGIG (reference sequence). J gave up 0 bases and V 1 base, and 11 bases lay outside the gene matches. This CDR3 region has 18 residues. The CDR3 spells CAWSEKVSGRASSYEQYF. The CDR3 nucleotides are TGTGCCTGGAGTGAAAAAGTTAGCGGGAGGGCAAGCTCCTACGAGCAGTACTTC.

This chain uses TRBV13 with TRBJ2-7; D perhaps matches TRBD2 (5 bases). Looked up from germline, CDR1 is PRHDT and CDR2 is FYEKMQ (reference sequence). The germline V and J ends were trimmed by 4 bases and 4 bases, with 14 bases remaining between them. The CDR3 has 14 residues. In nucleotides, the CDR3 is TGTGCCAGCAGCTCCTCGGGAATCAGGTACGAGCAGTACTTC. This encodes CASSSSGIRYEQYF. Full variable domain (remainder filled in from reference TRBV13 and TRBJ2-7): AAGVIQSPRHLIKEKRETATLKCYPIPRHDTVYWYQQGPGQDPQFLISFYEKMQSDKGSIPDRFSAQQFSDYHSELNMSSLELGDSALYFCASSSSGIRYEQYFGPGTRLTVT.

The J gene is TRBJ2-6, the V gene TRBV3-1 (or the pseudogene TRBV3-2), with 10 bases matching TRBD1. CDR3 length: 17 amino acids. Per germline, CDR1 LGHDT and CDR2 YNNKEL (reference sequence). V was clipped by 2 bases and J by 3 bases; unmatched bases: 4. The CDR3: CASSQRTGGVGANVLTF. DNA for the CDR3: TGTGCCAGCAGCCAACGGACAGGGGGAGTTGGGGCCAACGTCCTGACTTTC.

The chain recombines TRBV19 with TRBJ1-3, with 10 bases identical to TRBD1. Germline V CDR1 and CDR2: LNHDA, SQIVND (reference sequence). This CDR3 has 15 amino acids. V was clipped by 6 bases and J by 4 bases; unmatched bases: 6. CDR3 loop: CASREGQGKGNTIYF. In DNA form, the CDR3 reads TGTGCCAGTAGGGAGGGACAGGGGAAAGGAAACACCATATATTTT.

J is TRBJ1-6 and V is TRBV28, with D hard to call. V lost 0 bases and J lost 2, with 5 bases in between. The CDR3 is 15 amino acids. CDR1 and CDR2 (germline): MDHEN, SYDVKM. The CDR3 reads CASSLWAAYNSPLHF. The CDR3 DNA reads as TGTGCCAGCAGTTTATGGGCAGCCTATAATTCACCCCTCCACTTT.

This CDR3 reads CASSLRQGSGQPQHF. The CDR3 DNA follows: TGTGCCAGCAGTCTACGTCAGGGGTCGGGGCAGCCCCAGCATTTT. The rearrangement links TRBV28 to TRBJ1-5; D possibly corresponds to TRBD1 (6 bases). The germline gives CDR1 MDHEN, CDR2 SYDVKM. The CDR3 loop spans 15 amino acids. Trimming stripped 5 bases from V and 7 bases from J, with 18 bases between.

The CDR3 nucleotides are TGCGCCAGCAGCCCATCGCAGGGTGGGGCTGAAGCTTTCTTT. Translated: CASSPSQGGAEAFF. The rearrangement uses TRBV4-1 and TRBJ1-1; D perhaps matches TRBD1 (5 bases). Trimming took off 4 bases at V and 6 bases at J, with 15 bases between the two ends. CDR1 and CDR2 (germline): MGHRA, YSYEKL. The CDR3 totals 14 residues.

This sequence joins TRBV9 and TRBJ2-3; 14 bases fit TRBD2. The CDR3 sequence is 15 residues long. V dropped 2 bases and J dropped 7; count of bases not matched to a gene: 3. From germline, CDR1 is SGDLS and CDR2 YYNGEE. As DNA, the CDR3 is TGTGCCAGCAGCGTGACTAGCGGGAGGGCAAATACGCAGTATTTT. It is translated as CASSVTSGRANTQYF. Supplemented by reference TRBV9 and TRBJ2-3, the full variable domain reads DSGVTQTPKHLITATGQRVTLRCSPRSGDLSVYWYQQSLDQGLQFLIQYYNGEERAKGNILERFSAQQFPDLHSELNLSSLELGDSALYFCASSVTSGRANTQYFGPGTRLTVL.

The chain combines TRBV7-9 with TRBJ1-6, with a possible D match to TRBD1 (5 bases). Germline V gene data show CDR1 as SEHNR and CDR2 as FQNEAQ (reference sequence). Trimming took off 3 bases at V and 7 bases at J, with 7 bases between the two ends. The CDR3 runs to 13 residues. The CDR3 here is CASSLGGNSPLHF. CDR3 sequence (DNA): TGTGCCAGCAGCTTGGGGGGGAATTCACCCCTCCACTTT.

This clone was detected only once. The V gene is TRBV7-3, the J gene TRBJ2-2; D perhaps matches TRBD2 (6 bases). The CDR3 is 15 residues long. Germline V gives CDR1 SGHTA, CDR2 FQGTGA. Trimming pared 3 bases from V and 4 bases from J, leaving 12 bases between. The CDR3 bases are TGTGCCAGCAGCTTGGGACCGCGGGGCACCGGGGAGCTGTTTTTT. This sequence encodes CASSLGPRGTGELFF.

V and J are TRBV2 and TRBJ1-2, with 8 bases matching TRBD1. Trimming cost V 10 bases and J 4 bases; bases outside gene matches: 11. Germline CDR1 and CDR2: SNHLY and FYNNEI. The CDR3 runs to 14 residues. The CDR3 coding sequence is TGTGCCACCCCAGGGACAGGCGGGCGCTATGGCTACACCTTC. This sequence encodes CATPGTGGRYGYTF.

The chain combines TRBV11-2 with TRBJ1-2; D is ambiguous. Germline V gene sequence: CDR1 SGHAT, CDR2 FQNNGV. The CDR3 sequence is 13 residues long. Deletions cut 1 base from V and 9 bases from J, with 12 bases between. In DNA form, the CDR3 reads TGTGCCAGCAGCTTAGCGAACGGCGGAAGCTACACCTTC. Its protein product is CASSLANGGSYTF.

A remark on this clone: A junction end diverges from the germline sequence, so it may reflect a read error. In nucleotides, the CDR3 is TGTGCCAGCAGGTTAGGCGGGAACACTGAAGCTTTCTTT. Its protein product is CASRLGGNTEAFF. The genes are TRBV7-2 and TRBJ1-1; D is ambiguous. Per the germline V gene, CDR1 is SGHTA and CDR2 is FQGNSA. This CDR3 region has 13 residues.

The V call is TRBV4-2, the J call TRBJ2-7; the match to TRBD2 covers 9 bases. Germline trimming cut 4 bases from V and 3 bases from J; bases unmatched to any gene: 7. Germline-derived CDR1 and CDR2 are LGHNA and YNFKEQ. The CDR3 covers 15 residues. CDR3 coding DNA: TGTGCCAGCAGCCCACGGAGCGGGAGGTACTACGAGCAGTACTTC. Protein product: CASSPRSGRYYEQYF.

The chain combines TRBV9 with TRBJ2-1; TRBD1 agrees at 9 bases. J lost 1 base, V lost 3 bases, and 2 bases had no gene match. The CDR3 spans 15 residues. Germline assignment: CDR1 SGDLS and CDR2 YYNGEE. The CDR3 protein is CASSAGTGSYNEQFF. The CDR3 coding sequence is TGTGCCAGCAGCGCCGGGACAGGGTCCTACAATGAGCAGTTCTTC. The whole variable domain, remainder taken from reference TRBV9 and TRBJ2-1, is DSGVTQTPKHLITATGQRVTLRCSPRSGDLSVYWYQQSLDQGLQFLIQYYNGEERAKGNILERFSAQQFPDLHSELNLSSLELGDSALYFCASSAGTGSYNEQFFGPGTRLTVL.